This TCR beta chain was identified in a study of metastatic and nonmetastatic thyroid tumors. V dropped 0 bases and J dropped 0 bases, with 15 bases sitting between them. Germline values: CDR1 SGHVS, CDR2 FQNEAQ. The CDR3 spans 18 residues. TCRdb reanalyzed the PCR reads with MiXCR. Of roughly 33,000 clones listed, roughly a sixth were seen once; the top ten hold roughly an eighth. This clone came up many times. Patients were all untreated before their thyroid surgery. The receptor's source is a male donor with papillary thyroid cancer or a benign thyroid nodule (not recorded which). Some clones in this sample may be carry-over from other donors' samples. The gene calls are TRBV7-8 and TRBJ1-3, with a possible D match to TRBD1 (6 bases). The sample taken for sequencing was blood. The chain's CDR3 is CASSLAIGGISSGNTIYF. The CDR3 coding sequence is TGTGCCAGCAGCTTAGCTATCGGGGGCATCTCCTCTGGAAACACCATATATTTT.